These T cell receptor beta chains were read from a single sample in a study of long-term antiretroviral therapy in people with HIV. Clones were read by immunoSEQ multiplex PCR, and TCRdb kept only the in-frame ones, dropping some. Altogether tens of thousands of clones are present, under 90% being singletons, with the ten largest covering 3% to 4%. Sequencing was performed on unsorted PBMCs, taken 1.9 years after starting antiretroviral therapy. The receptors originated from a woman between 45 and 65 years old with HIV. Both conserved end residues are trimmed from each CDR3.

V,CDR3
TRBV30,AWRARAGSYEQY
TRBV29-1,SVGGILAKNIQY
TRBV6-1,ASSEALRSDRGFRPQH
TRBV14,ASSRQGVLGQY
TRBV19,ASSIGAGGTNTEAF
TRBV30,AWSGGTSGPFSYNEQF
TRBV5-6,ASSPQGGEKLF
TRBV7-3,ASSSAPSSYNEQF
TRBV11-3,ASSSGGISGNTIY
TRBV6-1,ASSAPPGDPSGRGYT
TRBV13,ASSLVLAGNTDTQY
TRBV19,ASKVGGNTEAF
TRBV2,ASSGFNYGYT
TRBV19,ASSVPGPINEKLF
TRBV4-1,ASSLRGISNQPQH
TRBV9,ASRKTGGLYGYT
TRBV10-3,AINSGTNTGELF
TRBV6-5,ASSSDSSRQPQH
TRBV10-3,AIEAANYGYT
TRBV7-8,ASRPLGTQETQY
TRBV19,ASTGSPGNSPLH
TRBV27,ASSLVSRRATVGPLNTEAF
TRBV7-9,ASSYPSGAEQY
TRBV7-2,ASSHTMNTEAF
TRBV10-3,AISELVESNREPQH
TRBV6-6,ASSLTGGVDEAF
TRBV7-9,ASSPPPRDRAYEQY
TRBV28,ASSLGQLQGKLF
TRBV19,ASTHRNTEAF
TRBV27,ASSLGMGFYEQY
TRBV4-1,ASSQETTCSRGASYEQY
TRBV27,ASSLSPTNTGELF